This TCR beta chain was sequenced in a study of blood T cells in healthy people across ages. Whole-study results and caveats: Samples with more naive T cells showed higher observed beta diversity.

This clonotype was picked up a small number of times. The antigen is not known. There were healthy Caucasian individuals from Russia, aged about 6 to 100, serving as donors. Primed by a sample-barcoded 5' primer and a J-beta primer mix, a second PCR proceeded for roughly 7 to 11 cycles. A tag from a template-switch adaptor with 12 random nucleotides marked each cDNA molecule. Each CDR3 protein gets one entry after TCRdb re-called the 5' RACE reads with MiXCR. Among 1.5 million to 1.8 million distinct CDR3 sequences listed, under 55% were seen once. The receptor comes from a woman aged 18-35 years in good health. Sequenced input: blood.

Here the CDR3 DNA reads TGTGCCAGCAGCACGCCGGGACTGGCCACAGATACGCAGTATTTT. The encoded protein is CASSTPGLATDTQYF. The chain combines TRBV5-4 with TRBJ2-3; D is possibly TRBD2 (6 bases). The CDR3 is made up of 15 amino acids. Trimming removed 4 bases at V and 2 bases at J, with 14 bases between. CDR1 is SGHNT and CDR2 is YYREEE in the germline V gene (reference sequence).